The 18 T cell receptor beta chains presented below share a single source sample, sequenced in a study of spatial heterogeneity in lung cancer. Findings and limits, study-wide: Tumor mutation count correlated with how many alpha and beta TCRs expanded intratumorally.

No antigens are known for them. The time point is: sample taken at primary tumor resection. A single record per CDR3 protein comes from TCRdb applying MiXCR to the 5' RACE reads. The table lists under 20,000 distinct CDR3 sequences, 5.8% of them singletons. The starting material was lung tumor tissue, obtained at surgery. Every receptor here comes from a female donor with early-stage non-small cell lung cancer.

This clonotype was seen repeatedly, ten times or more. Since it is a stray read in a library aimed at alpha chains, this beta chain has a size that is not meaningful. The chain carries TRBV7-9 and TRBJ2-1, with TRBD1 identical over 9 bases. This CDR3 region has 14 residues. J was trimmed by 4 bases and V by 5 bases; bases with no gene match: 3. Germline V gene sequence: CDR1 SEHNR, CDR2 FQNEAQ (reference sequence). Here the CDR3 DNA reads TGTGCCAGCAGCCTGGACAGGGGATACAATGAGCAGTTCTTC. Translating it yields CASSLDRGYNEQFF. Full variable domain (remainder filled in from reference TRBV7-9 and TRBJ2-1): DTGVSQNPRHKITKRGQNVTFRCDPISEHNRLYWYRQTLGQGPEFLTYFQNEAQLEKSRLLSDRFSAERPKGSFSTLEIQRTEQGDSAMYLCASSLDRGYNEQFFGPGTRLTVL.

By sample fraction, this clonotype is medium-sized. This beta chain was picked up by a library intended for alpha chains and is off target, so its count carries little meaning. V usage is TRBV10-3 and J usage is TRBJ1-1, with 7 bases fitting TRBD1. The CDR3 is made up of 16 amino acids. V dropped 2 bases and J dropped 7; count of bases not matched to a gene: 13. CDR1 is ENHRY and CDR2 is SYGVKD in the germline V gene. CDR3 amino acids: CAISEASGTAQGEAFF. Here the CDR3 DNA reads TGTGCCATCAGTGAGGCTTCCGGGACAGCCCAAGGTGAAGCTTTCTTT.

There are many counts of this clonotype. The size of this beta chain means little, since it is a stray read in a library made for alpha chains. The gene calls are TRBV11-2 and TRBJ2-1; 15 bases are a match to TRBD2. V was clipped by 9 bases and J by 6 bases; unmatched bases: 9. Germline assignment: CDR1 SGHAT and CDR2 FQNNGV. There are 16 residues in the CDR3. CDR3 in DNA: TGTGCCAGTGGACTAGCGGGAGGGCGCTGGGGCAATGAGCAGTTCTTC. Amino acid sequence: CASGLAGGRWGNEQFF.

This clonotype is medium-sized. This beta chain came through as a stray read in a library set up for alpha chains, and its size says little. The CDR3 spells CASSQDPGGTEAFF. Written as DNA, the CDR3 is TGTGCCAGCAGCCAAGACCCGGGGGGCACTGAAGCTTTCTTT. The V call is TRBV3-1, the J call TRBJ1-1; perhaps TRBD1 as D (5 bases). The V gene lost 0 bases and the J gene lost 4 bases, with 9 bases spanning the gap. This CDR3 is built from 14 residues. Germline CDR1 LGHDT, CDR2 YNNKEL (reference sequence).

This clonotype was counted ten times or more. Being off target in a library aimed at alpha chains, this beta chain has a size of little meaning. The CDR3 sequence: CASSVSGAKDTQYF. The CDR3 DNA reads TGTGCCAGCAGCGTCTCAGGGGCCAAAGATACGCAGTATTTT. The chain uses TRBV9 and TRBJ2-3, with a possible D match to TRBD1 (6 bases). Trimming shortened V by 2 bases and J by 5 bases, and 12 bases separated the two germline ends. Looked up from germline, CDR1 is SGDLS and CDR2 is YYNGEE. This CDR3 is 14 amino acids long.

In this sample, this clonotype turned up a few times. The library was prepared for alpha chains; this beta chain is a stray read, so its frequency means little. V gene TRBV27 combines with J gene TRBJ2-7, with TRBD2 matching 13 bases. The CDR3 contains 15 residues. Germline CDR1 reads MNHEY; CDR2 reads SMNVEV (reference sequence). The ends lost 5 bases at V and 2 bases at J; junction bases unmatched: 3. The CDR3 region is CASSPGLAGAYEQYF. Written as DNA, the CDR3 is TGTGCCAGCAGTCCCGGACTAGCGGGAGCCTACGAGCAGTACTTC.

This clonotype was seen many times. The library was prepared for alpha chains; this beta chain is a stray read, so its frequency means little. V and J are TRBV28 and TRBJ2-7; 10 positions agree with TRBD2. V trimming: 5 bases; J trimming: 3 bases; junction bases outside the gene matches: 10. CDR1 and CDR2 from the germline V gene are MDHEN and SYDVKM. The CDR3 loop spans 16 amino acids. The CDR3 DNA sequence: TGTGCCAGCAGTCCGGCAGGACTAGCGGCCGTCTACGAGCAGTACTTC. It is translated as CASSPAGLAAVYEQYF.

This clonotype was detected ten times or more. As an off-target read in a library built for alpha chains, this beta chain has a frequency of little significance. The V gene is TRBV11-2, the J gene TRBJ2-5, with D possibly called TRBD1 or TRBD2 (5 bases each). The CDR3 covers 15 residues. V dropped 6 bases and J dropped 2 bases, with 16 bases sitting between them. Germline assignment: CDR1 SGHAT and CDR2 FQNNGV. DNA for the CDR3: TGTGCCAGCAGACTTACGGGGCTAGCTCAAGAGACCCAGTACTTC. Its protein product is CASRLTGLAQETQYF. Full variable domain (missing parts from reference TRBV11-2 and TRBJ2-5): EAGVAQSPRYKIIEKRQSVAFWCNPISGHATLYWYQQILGQGPKLLIQFQNNGVVDDSQLPKDRFSAERLKGVDSTLKIQPAKLEDSAVYLCASRLTGLAQETQYFGPGTRLLVL.

This clonotype has at least ten counts. This beta chain is a stray read from a library made for alpha chains; its abundance is not meaningful. CDR3 residues: CASSTGQGPEQYF. For the CDR3, the DNA is TGTGCCAGCTCAACCGGACAGGGTCCCGAGCAGTACTTC. The genes are TRBV18 and TRBJ2-7; 8 positions match TRBD1. The CDR3 has 13 amino acids. J gave up 6 bases and V 5 bases, and 6 bases lay outside the gene matches. Germline lookup yields CDR1 KGHSH and CDR2 LQKENI.

The sample holds many counts of this clonotype. As an off-target read in a library built for alpha chains, this beta chain has a frequency of little significance. The chain recombines TRBV20-1 with TRBJ2-7; D perhaps matches TRBD1 (7 bases). Trimming removed 4 bases at V and 13 bases at J, with 23 bases between. Germline-derived CDR1 and CDR2 are DFQATT and SNEGSKA (reference sequence). CDR3 size: 13 residues. CDR3 amino acids: CSANRDSSSGAYF. CDR3 DNA sequence: TGCAGTGCTAACCGGGACAGTTCCTCGGGGGCATACTTC.

This clonotype has a count of ten or more. This beta chain is an off-target read within a library intended for alpha chains, so its frequency means little. J is TRBJ2-1 and V is TRBV11-2; D is undetermined. The germline V gene has CDR1 SGHAT and CDR2 FQNNGV. Trimming pared 4 bases from V and 2 bases from J, leaving 9 bases between. The CDR3 sequence is 14 residues long. CDR3 region: CASSSWTTYNEQFF. The CDR3 coding sequence is TGTGCCAGCAGCTCTTGGACCACCTACAATGAGCAGTTCTTC.

As to this clonotype: This beta chain is a stray sequence in a library constructed for alpha chains; its clone size is not meaningful. V and J are TRBV10-2 and TRBJ1-4, with D possibly TRBD1 on 5 matching bases. The CDR3 contains 14 residues. Per the germline V gene, CDR1 is WSHSY and CDR2 is SAAADI. V lost 6 bases and J lost 6, with 14 bases in between. For the CDR3, the DNA is TGCGCCAGCAGAGAACAAGCGGGGGATGAAAAACTGTTTTTT. Amino acid sequence: CASREQAGDEKLFF.

This clonotype has a count of ten or more. The library was built for alpha chains, so this beta chain is an off-target read and its size means little. The gene calls are TRBV5-1 and TRBJ2-7; D is ambiguous. The germline V and J ends were trimmed by 4 bases and 2 bases, with 13 bases remaining between them. Germline V gives CDR1 SGHRS, CDR2 YFSETQ. The CDR3 extends over 14 amino acids. CDR3 in amino acids: CASSRKAEAYEQYF. In DNA, the CDR3 is TGCGCCAGCAGCAGAAAAGCAGAGGCCTACGAGCAGTACTTC.

At least ten counts were recorded for this clonotype. This beta chain slipped into a library made for alpha chains as a stray read, so its size is not meaningful. This chain connects TRBV4-1 to TRBJ1-2; no clear D gene. The length of the CDR3 is 15 residues. V dropped 2 bases and J dropped 2 bases, with 12 bases sitting between them. Germline V lookup: CDR1 MGHRA, CDR2 YSYEKL. The CDR3 sequence is CASSQSGLMNYGYTF. CDR3 coding DNA: TGCGCCAGCAGCCAATCCGGACTTATGAACTATGGCTACACCTTC.

This clonotype was found many times. Because this beta chain is a stray read in a library intended to capture alpha chains, its abundance should not be given much weight. DNA of the CDR3: TGCAGCGTCTCACAGGGATTCTACGAGCAGTACTTC. Its translation is CSVSQGFYEQYF. V and J are TRBV29-1 and TRBJ2-7; the D gene is possibly TRBD1 (6 bases). The germline gives CDR1 SQVTM, CDR2 ANQGSEA. V was shortened by 6 bases and J by 3 bases, with 12 bases between the two germline ends. The CDR3 covers 12 residues.

At least ten counts were recorded for this clonotype. A library prepared for alpha chains yielded this beta chain as an off-target read; its size is of little meaning. CDR3 nucleotides: TGCGCCAGCACACTAGGGGAGCCCTACAATGAGCAGTTCTTC. This gives the protein CASTLGEPYNEQFF. The chain recombines TRBV5-1 with TRBJ2-1, with D possibly being TRBD1 or TRBD2 (5 bases each). In germline, CDR1 is SGHRS, CDR2 YFSETQ. This CDR3 has 14 residues. V shed 6 bases and J shed 2 bases, with 12 bases lying between them.

This clonotype was seen a handful of times. This beta chain is an unintended read in a library built for alpha chains; its size means little. This sequence joins TRBV6-5 and TRBJ2-7, with TRBD2 matching 8 bases. The germline V gene has CDR1 MNHEY and CDR2 SVGAGI. This CDR3 is built from 14 residues. Trimming took 7 bases from V and 2 from J; bases not matched to a gene: 7. CDR3 amino acids: CASTPPGGAYEQYF. The CDR3 region has the DNA TGTGCCAGCACCCCCCCCGGGGGGGCCTACGAGCAGTACTTC.

In the case of this clonotype: A library made for alpha chains picked up this beta chain off target, so its size means little. The V call is TRBV5-1, the J call TRBJ2-1; D possibly corresponds to TRBD2 (6 bases). Looked up from germline, CDR1 is SGHRS and CDR2 is YFSETQ. The V gene lost 3 bases and the J gene lost 4 bases, with 14 bases spanning the gap. CDR3 length equals 15 residues. The CDR3 nucleotides are TGCGCCAGCAGCTCTTTAGCGGAAACATACAATGAGCAGTTCTTC. It is translated as CASSSLAETYNEQFF.